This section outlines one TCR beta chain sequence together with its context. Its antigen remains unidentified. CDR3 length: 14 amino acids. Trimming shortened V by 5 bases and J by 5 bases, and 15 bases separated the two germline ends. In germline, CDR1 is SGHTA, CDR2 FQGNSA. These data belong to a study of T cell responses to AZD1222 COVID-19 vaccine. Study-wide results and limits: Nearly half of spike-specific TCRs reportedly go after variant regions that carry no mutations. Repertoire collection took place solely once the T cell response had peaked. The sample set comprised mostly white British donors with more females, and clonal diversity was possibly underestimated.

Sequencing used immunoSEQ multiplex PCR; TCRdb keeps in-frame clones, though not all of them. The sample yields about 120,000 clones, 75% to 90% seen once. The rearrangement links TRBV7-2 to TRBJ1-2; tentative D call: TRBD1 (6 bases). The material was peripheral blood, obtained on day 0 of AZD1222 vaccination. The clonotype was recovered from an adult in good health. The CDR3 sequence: CASSQVGGPYGYTF. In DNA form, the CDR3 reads TGTGCCAGCAGCCAAGTCGGGGGGCCATATGGCTACACCTTC.